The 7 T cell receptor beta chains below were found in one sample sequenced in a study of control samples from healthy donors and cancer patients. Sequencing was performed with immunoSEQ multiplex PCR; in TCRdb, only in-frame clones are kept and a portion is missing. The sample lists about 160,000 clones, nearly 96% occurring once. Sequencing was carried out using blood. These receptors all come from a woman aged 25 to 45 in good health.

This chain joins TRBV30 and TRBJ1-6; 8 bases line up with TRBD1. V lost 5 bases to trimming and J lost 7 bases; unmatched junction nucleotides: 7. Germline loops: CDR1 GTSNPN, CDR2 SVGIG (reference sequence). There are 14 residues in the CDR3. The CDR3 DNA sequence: TGTGCCTGGCTGATGACAGGGGAAAATTCACCCCTCCACTTT. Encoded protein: CAWLMTGENSPLHF.

The CDR3 DNA sequence: TGCGCCAGCAGCCAAGCCATACGAGGGCCCCAAGAGACCCAGTACTTC. It is translated as CASSQAIRGPQETQYF. The rearrangement links TRBV4-1 to TRBJ2-5; D perhaps matches TRBD2 (5 bases). V was pared by 1 base and J by 1 base, with 13 bases between. Germline V gives CDR1 MGHRA, CDR2 YSYEKL. The CDR3 length is 16 residues.

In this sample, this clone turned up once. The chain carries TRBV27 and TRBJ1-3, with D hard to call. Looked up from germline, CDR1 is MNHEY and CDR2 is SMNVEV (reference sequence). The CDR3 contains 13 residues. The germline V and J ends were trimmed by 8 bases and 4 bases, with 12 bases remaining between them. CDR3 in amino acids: CASYRLGGNTIYF. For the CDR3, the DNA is TGTGCCAGCTACCGTTTGGGCGGAAACACCATATATTTT.

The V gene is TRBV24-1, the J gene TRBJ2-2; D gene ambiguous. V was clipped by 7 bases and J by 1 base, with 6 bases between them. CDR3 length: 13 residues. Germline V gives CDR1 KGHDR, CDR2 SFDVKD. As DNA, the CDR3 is TGTGCCACCAGCGGGTTGAACACCGGGGAGCTGTTTTTT. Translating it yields CATSGLNTGELFF.

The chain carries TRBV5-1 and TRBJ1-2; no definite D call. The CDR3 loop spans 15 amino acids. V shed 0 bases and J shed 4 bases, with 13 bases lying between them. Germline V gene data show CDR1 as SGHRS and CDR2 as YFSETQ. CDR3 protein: CASSLVPHEGYGYTF. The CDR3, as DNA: TGCGCCAGCAGCTTGGTTCCACACGAGGGCTATGGCTACACCTTC.

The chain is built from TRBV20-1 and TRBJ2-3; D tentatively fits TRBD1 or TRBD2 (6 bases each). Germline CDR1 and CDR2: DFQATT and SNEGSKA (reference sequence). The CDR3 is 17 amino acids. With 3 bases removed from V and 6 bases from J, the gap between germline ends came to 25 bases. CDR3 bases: TGCAGTGCTAGTGGGAGTTCGGGGGCCGCGGCAGGGGATACGCAGTATTTT. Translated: CSASGSSGAAAGDTQYF.

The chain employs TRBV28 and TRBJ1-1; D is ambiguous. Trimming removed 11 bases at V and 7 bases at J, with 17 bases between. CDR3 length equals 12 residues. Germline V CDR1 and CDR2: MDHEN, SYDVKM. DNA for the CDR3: TGTGCCGCCCGTGGGCATCCTTTTGAAGCTTTCTTT. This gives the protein CAARGHPFEAFF.